The 23 T cell receptor beta chains reported below all come from one sample, sequenced in a study of shared clonotypes between healthy human individuals. Repertoires were generated with immunoSEQ multiplex PCR, while TCRdb's copy carries only in-frame clones and drops some. The sample includes roughly 1 million clones, roughly 75% of them seen just once. The sample consisted of memory CD4+ T cells sorted from blood. Subset given: CD45RA-negative fraction. These receptors all stem from a man between 18 and 29 years old in good health.

The chain carries TRBV30 and TRBJ2-7; 8 bases fit TRBD1. The length of the CDR3 is 12 residues. CDR1 is GTSNPN and CDR2 is SVGIG in the germline V gene (reference sequence). V lost 8 bases to trimming and J lost 1 base; unmatched junction nucleotides: 4. The CDR3 protein is CAGWDRSYEQYF. For the CDR3, the DNA is TGTGCCGGGTGGGACAGGTCCTACGAGCAGTACTTC.

V and J are TRBV4-1 and TRBJ2-2; D remains unclear. Trimming cost V 0 bases and J 6 bases, with 11 bases left between them. There are 15 residues in the CDR3. Germline-derived CDR1 and CDR2 are MGHRA and YSYEKL. The CDR3 loop is CASSQDGSWPGELFF. Here the CDR3 DNA reads TGCGCCAGCAGCCAAGATGGCAGTTGGCCCGGGGAGCTGTTTTTT.

As DNA, the CDR3 is TGTGCCAGCAGTTATGGGCTAGTCAACACAGATACGCAGTATTTT. Amino acid sequence: CASSYGLVNTDTQYF. V and J are TRBV6-6 and TRBJ2-3, with D hard to call. CDR3 length equals 15 residues. Per the germline V gene, CDR1 is MNHNY and CDR2 is SVGAGI (reference sequence). V lost 3 bases, J lost 2 bases, and 12 bases lay in between.

Many counts were recorded for this clone. V gene TRBV7-2 combines with J gene TRBJ2-3, with 13 bases lining up with TRBD2. V lost 4 bases to trimming and J lost 0 bases; unmatched junction nucleotides: 10. The CDR3 extends over 19 amino acids. Germline loops: CDR1 SGHTA, CDR2 FQGNSA. DNA of the CDR3: TGTGCCAGCAGCTCGCTCTGGACTAGCGGGGGACTCAGCACAGATACGCAGTATTTT. Its translation: CASSSLWTSGGLSTDTQYF.

The V gene is TRBV11-2, the J gene TRBJ1-3, with 7 bases that match TRBD1. V dropped 5 bases and J dropped 2; count of bases not matched to a gene: 12. The germline CDR1 and CDR2 sequences are SGHAT and FQNNGV. The CDR3 extends over 17 amino acids. CDR3 region: CASSVRSTGFTGNTIYF. As DNA, the CDR3 is TGTGCCAGCAGCGTAAGATCGACAGGGTTTACTGGAAACACCATATATTTT.

This clone occurred once. This rearrangement joins TRBV5-1 to TRBJ2-2; D unclear. Germline-derived CDR1 and CDR2 are SGHRS and YFSETQ. V lost 4 bases and J 7 bases, leaving 20 bases between the germline ends. This CDR3 is built from 16 residues. The CDR3 DNA is TGCGCCAGCAGCGTGGACGGTTATAGTAACGTCGGGGAGCTGTTTTTT. Translation gives CASSVDGYSNVGELFF.

This clone occurred a few times. The gene calls are TRBV27 and TRBJ1-3, with 10 nucleotides matching TRBD1. The length of the CDR3 is 15 residues. Losses at the gene ends were 6 bases for V and 7 bases for J; bases not matched to a gene: 9. Germline CDR1 MNHEY, CDR2 SMNVEV (reference sequence). CDR3 amino acids: CASSQGQGVGNTIYF. The CDR3 DNA is TGTGCCAGCAGCCAAGGACAGGGGGTAGGGAACACCATATATTTT.

CDR3 sequence (DNA): TGTGCCAGCAGCATTCTGACAGACCACTACAACGCTGAAGCTTTCTTT. Protein product: CASSILTDHYNAEAFF. The V call is TRBV13, the J call TRBJ1-1; tentatively, D is TRBD1 (5 bases). The CDR3 covers 16 residues. CDR1 is PRHDT and CDR2 is FYEKMQ in the germline V gene (reference sequence). The V end was cut by 5 bases, the J end by 6 bases, with 22 bases between.

The V and J genes are TRBV4-1 and TRBJ2-2; possibly TRBD1 for D (5 bases). Germline CDR1 and CDR2: MGHRA and YSYEKL. V dropped 0 bases and J dropped 4 bases, with 6 bases sitting between them. CDR3 length: 14 amino acids. CDR3 bases: TGCGCCAGCAGCCAAGAGACAGCCACCGGGGAGCTGTTTTTT. Its translation: CASSQETATGELFF.

The chain carries TRBV20-1 and TRBJ2-1; 8 bases align to TRBD1. This CDR3 is built from 11 residues. Germline CDR1 reads DFQATT; CDR2 reads SNEGSKA (reference sequence). Unmatched junction bases numbered 7, after V lost 4 bases and J lost 14 bases. CDR3 amino acids: CSAIWKTGEFF. DNA of the CDR3: TGCAGTGCTATATGGAAGACAGGGGAGTTCTTC.

The chain combines TRBV29-1 with TRBJ1-2; a possible D gene is TRBD1 (5 bases). V lost 7 bases and J 2 bases, leaving 14 bases between the germline ends. CDR1 is SQVTM, CDR2 ANQGSEA, per germline. This CDR3 has 13 residues. CDR3: CSAGDWGNYGYTF. CDR3 nucleotide sequence: TGCAGCGCGGGGGACTGGGGAAACTATGGCTACACCTTC.

This clone appeared many times. The V call is TRBV6-1, the J call TRBJ2-1, with D unresolved. There are 11 residues in the CDR3. Trimming took off 6 bases at V and 10 bases at J, with 10 bases between the two ends. From germline, CDR1 is MNHNS and CDR2 SASEGT. DNA for the CDR3: TGTGCCAGCAGGATACAAGTAGAGCAGTTCTTC. Amino acids: CASRIQVEQFF.

J is TRBJ2-7 and V is TRBV6-1; a weak D match, TRBD2 (5 bases). The germline V gene encodes CDR1 MNHNS and CDR2 SASEGT. The germline V and J ends were trimmed by 8 bases and 6 bases, with 20 bases remaining between them. The CDR3 is 14 residues long. CDR3 in DNA: TGTGCCAGCCTTGACACGGGAAGGTTTCGCGAGCAGTACTTC. Translated: CASLDTGRFREQYF.

This clone was counted between two and nine times. The CDR3 sequence is CASSPVLGLAGAGELFF. CDR3 coding DNA: TGTGCCAGCTCACCAGTCCTGGGACTAGCGGGAGCCGGGGAGCTGTTTTTT. The V and J genes are TRBV18 and TRBJ2-2; 14 bases fit TRBD2. The CDR3 length is 17 residues. From germline, CDR1 is KGHSH and CDR2 LQKENI. V was clipped by 2 bases and J by 6 bases; unmatched bases: 5.

The V and J genes are TRBV5-1 and TRBJ2-3, with 10 bases that match TRBD2. The ends lost 1 base at V and 3 bases at J; junction bases unmatched: 5. CDR1 and CDR2 (germline): SGHRS, YFSETQ. CDR3 size: 16 residues. DNA for the CDR3: TGCGCCAGCAGCTTGTCAAAGCGGGAGGGAACAGATACGCAGTATTTT. Translated: CASSLSKREGTDTQYF. Using reference TRBV5-1 and TRBJ2-3 for the parts outside the CDR3, the full variable domain is KAGVTQTPRYLIKTRGQQVTLSCSPISGHRSVSWYQQTPGQGLQFLFEYFSETQRNKGNFPGRFSGRQFSNSRSEMNVSTLELGDSALYLCASSLSKREGTDTQYFGPGTRLTVL.

The J gene is TRBJ1-5, the V gene TRBV6-5; 7 bases line up with TRBD1. With V trimmed by 6 bases and J by 0 bases, 5 bases remained unmatched. From germline, CDR1 is MNHEY and CDR2 SVGAGI. The CDR3 sequence is 15 residues long. The CDR3 DNA sequence: TGTGCCAGCAGCCCTGGGACAGTTAGCAATCAGCCCCAGCATTTT. This translates into CASSPGTVSNQPQHF.

This chain uses TRBV19 with TRBJ1-2; D gene ambiguous. Trimming pared 6 bases from V and 4 bases from J, leaving 6 bases between. Germline CDR1 LNHDA, CDR2 SQIVND (reference sequence). CDR3 length equals 11 residues. Here the CDR3 reads CASRSSYGYTF. DNA for the CDR3: TGTGCCAGTAGGTCTTCCTATGGCTACACCTTC.

The chain couples TRBV5-1 to TRBJ2-3; D ambiguous. Germline assignment: CDR1 SGHRS and CDR2 YFSETQ. CDR3 length equals 17 residues. V was cut by 4 bases and J by 0 bases, with 18 bases left in between. CDR3 amino acids: CASSNPATRASTDTQYF. The CDR3 coding sequence is TGCGCCAGCAGCAACCCGGCGACAAGGGCTAGCACAGATACGCAGTATTTT.

This clone came up a few times. The chain couples TRBV7-9 to TRBJ2-5, with 12 bases that match TRBD2. The CDR3 runs to 16 residues. In germline, CDR1 is SEHNR, CDR2 FQNEAQ (reference sequence). Trimming at V came to 5 bases and at J to 4 bases, leaving 8 bases not matched to a gene. The CDR3 DNA sequence: TGTGCCAGCAGCGCCGCACTAGCGGGAGGTCGAGAGACCCAGTACTTC. Translating gives CASSAALAGGRETQYF. Drawing the rest from reference TRBV7-9 and TRBJ2-5, the complete variable domain is DTGVSQNPRHKITKRGQNVTFRCDPISEHNRLYWYRQTLGQGPEFLTYFQNEAQLEKSRLLSDRFSAERPKGSFSTLEIQRTEQGDSAMYLCASSAALAGGRETQYFGPGTRLLVL.

The rearrangement joins TRBV10-3 to TRBJ2-7, with a tentative D call TRBD1 (6 bases). CDR3 length equals 11 residues. From germline, CDR1 is ENHRY and CDR2 SYGVKD. With 8 bases removed from V and 3 bases from J, the gap between germline ends came to 8 bases. In DNA, the CDR3 is TGTGCCATCGGACAGATCTACGAGCAGTACTTC. This codes for CAIGQIYEQYF.

This chain joins TRBV11-3 and TRBJ2-7, with D unclear. This CDR3 is built from 13 residues. Germline V gene sequence: CDR1 SGHNT, CDR2 YENEEA. Trimming removed 4 bases at V and 6 bases at J, with 13 bases between. The CDR3 DNA reads TGTGCCAGCAGCTCTGGCAACAGTGCCGAGCAGTACTTC. Translating it yields CASSSGNSAEQYF.

This clone was picked up a small number of times. V usage is TRBV28 and J usage is TRBJ1-5; D not certain. The CDR3 runs to 11 residues. Per the germline V gene, CDR1 is MDHEN and CDR2 is SYDVKM. Trimming cost V 3 bases and J 7 bases, with 4 bases left between them. CDR3 loop: CASSFPQPQHF. The CDR3 DNA sequence: TGTGCCAGCAGTTTTCCCCAGCCCCAGCATTTT.

V gene TRBV7-9 combines with J gene TRBJ1-1, with no clear D. With 4 bases removed from V and 3 bases from J, the gap between germline ends came to 12 bases. The CDR3 covers 14 residues. Germline V gene lookup returns CDR1 SEHNR and CDR2 FQNEAQ (reference sequence). The CDR3 nucleotides read TGTGCCAGCAGCTCGACCTTAGTACACACTGAAGCTTTCTTT. This translates into CASSSTLVHTEAFF.